This entry lists 5 T cell receptor beta chains sequenced from one sample in a study of T cell repertoires in cytomegalovirus infection. TCRdb re-analysed the reads in MiXCR, keeping a single row per CDR3 protein. Among about 490,000 distinct CDR3 sequences listed, 16% were seen once. The specimen was CD8+ T cells from PBMCs. The receptors stem from a human donor in good health (CMV status not recorded). Some clones in this sample may be carry-over from other donors' samples.

This clonotype has more than one count but fewer than ten. The rearrangement links TRBV27 to TRBJ1-1; 9 bases align to TRBD1. The CDR3 is made up of 17 amino acids. Germline V gives CDR1 MNHEY, CDR2 SMNVEV (reference sequence). V shed 2 bases and J 2 bases; nucleotides not matched to a gene: 9. The CDR3 region has the DNA TGTGCCAGCAGTTTAGCCCCCCCGGGACAGGGAAACACTGAAGCTTTCTTT. This encodes CASSLAPPGQGNTEAFF.

This clonotype has only a few counts. The V call is TRBV19, the J call TRBJ2-7; D possibly corresponds to TRBD1 (6 bases). This CDR3 has 13 residues. Germline assignment: CDR1 LNHDA and CDR2 SQIVND (reference sequence). The ends were cut back, 3 bases at V and 2 bases at J, with 8 bases in the middle. DNA for the CDR3: TGTGCCAGTAGTATCGGGACAACCTACGAGCAGTACTTC. It yields the protein CASSIGTTYEQYF.

This rearrangement joins TRBV20-1 to TRBJ2-7; 9 positions match TRBD1. This CDR3 spans 14 amino acids. Germline CDR1 reads DFQATT; CDR2 reads SNEGSKA (reference sequence). J lost 2 bases, V lost 7 bases, and 9 bases had no gene match. CDR3 sequence (DNA): TGCAGTGGTAGGGGGGACAGGGTTACCTACGAGCAGTACTTC. Translated: CSGRGDRVTYEQYF.

This clonotype was counted ten times or more. The chain joins TRBV7-3 to TRBJ2-7, with TRBD1 identical over 10 bases. In germline, CDR1 is SGHTA, CDR2 FQGTGA. Trimming cost V 5 bases and J 2 bases; bases outside gene matches: 6. The length of the CDR3 is 15 residues. Written as DNA, the CDR3 is TGTGCCAGCAGCATCTCGGGACAGGGGACCTACGAGCAGTACTTC. Amino acids: CASSISGQGTYEQYF.

The CDR3 bases are TGTGCCAGCAGCTTGGGAGGGACAGGGGGCGCTCACTATGGCTACACCTTC. Protein sequence: CASSLGGTGGAHYGYTF. The rearrangement joins TRBV5-4 to TRBJ1-2; 12 nucleotides align to TRBD1. Trimming removed 0 bases from V and 3 bases from J; junction bases left unmatched: 6. Per the germline V gene, CDR1 is SGHNT and CDR2 is YYREEE (reference sequence). CDR3 length equals 17 residues.